This T cell receptor (beta chain) came from a study of CD8+ T cells in alopecia areata. The CDR3 is made up of 12 amino acids. Germline CDR1 and CDR2: SGDLS and YYNGEE. Between the trimmed V and J ends, which lost 4 bases and 9 bases, there was a span of 10 bases. After isolation, RNA underwent reverse transcription to generate cDNA as the sequencing template. Repertoires were generated with immunoSEQ multiplex PCR, while TCRdb's copy carries only in-frame clones and drops some. The sample has some 120,000 clones, 45% to 50% seen once. Sequencing was done on a sample of NKG2D-low CD8+ T cells sorted from blood. This clonotype was obtained from a human donor with alopecia areata. The chain combines TRBV9 with TRBJ1-4; D unclear. The DNA for the CDR3 is TGTGCCAGCAGCCCGGGCGGGCAAAAACTGTTTTTT. Translated: CASSPGGQKLFF.